These 18 T cell receptor beta chains originate from one sample sequenced in a study of Ad26.COV2.S vaccination and SARS-CoV-2 variants. Sequencing used immunoSEQ multiplex PCR; TCRdb keeps in-frame clones, though not all of them. The sample records roughly 380,000 clones, roughly 90% being singletons. The treatment denotes: roughly 20 received Ad26.COV2.S at low or high dose, single or two shots; about 5 received placebo; per-sample allocation not given. Samples came from day 63 after the first vaccine or placebo injection. This specimen was peripheral blood, taken in a trial of Ad26.COV2.S vaccine versus placebo. The receptors stem from a person between 18 and 59 years old who received the Ad26.COV2.S COVID-19 vaccine or a placebo.

The chain employs TRBV19 and TRBJ2-7; D is unclear. From germline, CDR1 is LNHDA and CDR2 SQIVND (reference sequence). Between the trimmed V and J ends, which lost 6 bases and 5 bases, there was a span of 11 bases. CDR3 size: 12 residues. The chain's CDR3 is CASSSKWDEQYF. The CDR3 nucleotides are TGTGCCAGTAGCTCAAAGTGGGACGAGCAGTACTTC. Drawing the rest from reference TRBV19 and TRBJ2-7, the complete variable domain is DGGITQSPKYLFRKEGQNVTLSCEQNLNHDAMYWYRQDPGQGLRLIYYSQIVNDFQKGDIAEGYSVSREKKESFPLTVTSAQKNPTAFYLCASSSKWDEQYFGPGTRLTVT.

The CDR3 here is CASSESDRDYTYEQYF. The CDR3 region has the DNA TGTGCCAGCAGCGAAAGTGACCGGGACTATACCTACGAGCAGTACTTC. The V gene is TRBV6-2 or TRBV6-3, the J gene TRBJ2-7, with 7 bases matching TRBD2. The CDR3 is 16 amino acids. The trim removed 6 bases at V and 2 bases at J, leaving 13 bases unmatched. Germline V gene sequence: CDR1 MNHEY, CDR2 SVGEGT.

This chain uses TRBV7-9 with TRBJ1-1; D remains ambiguous. The CDR3 sequence is 15 residues long. Trimming left V 0 bases short and J 4 bases short, with 12 bases between. Germline lookup yields CDR1 SEHNR and CDR2 FQNEAQ (reference sequence). The CDR3 loop reads CASSLASRAATEAFF. In DNA, the CDR3 is TGTGCCAGCAGCTTAGCGTCCCGGGCGGCCACTGAAGCTTTCTTT.

This clone was counted once. This chain connects TRBV19 to TRBJ1-1; D may be TRBD1 (5 bases). The CDR3 runs to 14 residues. V lost 3 bases to trimming and J lost 7 bases, with 15 bases between them. The germline CDR1 and CDR2 sequences are LNHDA and SQIVND (reference sequence). CDR3 sequence: CASSIRGSGVEAFF. The CDR3 DNA sequence: TGTGCCAGTAGTATCCGCGGGTCGGGGGTTGAAGCTTTCTTT.

J is TRBJ2-5 and V is TRBV5-1; D might be TRBD2 (5 bases). Germline CDR1 reads SGHRS; CDR2 reads YFSETQ. CDR3 length: 16 residues. V lost 0 bases and J 7 bases, leaving 19 bases between the germline ends. The CDR3 region has the DNA TGCGCCAGCAGCTTGGCCTTTGGACTTTTATCAGCGACCCAGTACTTC. This encodes CASSLAFGLLSATQYF.

A few counts support this clone. The rearrangement links TRBV19 to TRBJ1-3; D not certain. V lost 7 bases, J lost 4 bases, and 8 bases lay in between. Germline V gives CDR1 LNHDA, CDR2 SQIVND (reference sequence). There are 12 residues in the CDR3. For the CDR3, the DNA is TGTGCCAGTACCGACGACGGAAACACCATATATTTT. Its protein is CASTDDGNTIYF.

The chain carries TRBV28 and TRBJ2-6; no definite D call. Germline CDR1 reads MDHEN; CDR2 reads SYDVKM. The V and J ends lost 6 bases and 1 base respectively, with 10 bases between them. The CDR3 consists of 15 residues. CDR3 in amino acids: CASSLGQSGANVLTF. CDR3 sequence (DNA): TGTGCCAGCAGCCTAGGCCAATCTGGGGCCAACGTCCTGACTTTC.

This chain joins TRBV4-3 and TRBJ2-3; a weak D match, TRBD2 (6 bases). The CDR3 loop spans 14 amino acids. Germline V lookup: CDR1 LGHNA, CDR2 YSLEER. V was trimmed by 0 bases and J by 10 bases, leaving 14 bases between them. The CDR3 coding sequence is TGCGCCAGCAGCCAAGATACTAGCCGAACCCCGCAGTATTTT. The encoded protein is CASSQDTSRTPQYF.

The rearrangement uses TRBV28 and TRBJ1-1; no clear D. The germline CDR1 and CDR2 sequences are MDHEN and SYDVKM. The V gene lost 5 bases and the J gene lost 5 bases, with 12 bases spanning the gap. This CDR3 has 13 amino acids. The CDR3 region is CASSPSRGTEAFF. CDR3 in DNA: TGTGCCAGCAGTCCGTCTCGCGGAACTGAAGCTTTCTTT.

This clone appeared a single time. V gene TRBV6-4 combines with J gene TRBJ2-3, with 13 positions matching TRBD2. Trimming removed 0 bases from V and 2 bases from J; junction bases left unmatched: 8. The CDR3 consists of 19 residues. From germline, CDR1 is MRHNA and CDR2 SNTAGT. CDR3 in amino acids: CASSDSRLAGGNPTDTQYF. The CDR3 nucleotides read TGTGCCAGCAGTGACTCGCGACTAGCGGGGGGCAATCCCACAGATACGCAGTATTTT.

The V gene is TRBV28, the J gene TRBJ2-2, with a weak D call TRBD1 (6 bases). The CDR3 consists of 19 residues. Between the trimmed V and J ends, which lost 7 bases and 0 bases, there was a span of 24 bases. CDR1 and CDR2 (germline): MDHEN, SYDVKM. CDR3: CASNTAGQLTIANTGELFF. For the CDR3, the DNA is TGTGCCAGCAACACAGCTGGACAGTTAACCATCGCGAACACCGGGGAGCTGTTTTTT.

This clone was found once. This chain uses TRBV6-2 or TRBV6-3 with TRBJ2-1, with D perhaps matching TRBD1 (5 bases). V dropped 0 bases and J dropped 0 bases, with 18 bases sitting between them. Germline CDR1 reads MNHEY; CDR2 reads SVGEGT. This CDR3 is built from 19 residues. CDR3 nucleotides: TGTGCCAGCAGTTACTCGGTGAGCAGGGCTACGAGCTCCTACAATGAGCAGTTCTTC. It codes for CASSYSVSRATSSYNEQFF.

Note on this clone: One junction end disagrees with the germline gene, perhaps due to a read error. This chain joins TRBV15 and TRBJ2-7; possibly TRBD1 for D (6 bases). CDR1 and CDR2 (germline): LNHNV, YYDKDF (reference sequence). The CDR3 length is 13 residues. DNA for the CDR3: TGTGCCACCAGCAGAACGGGACAACTCAAGCTCCTATTC. Translated, it gives CATSRTGQLKLLF. Based on the CDR3 plus reference TRBV15 and TRBJ2-7, the full variable domain is DAMVIQNPRYQVTQFGKPVTLSCSQTLNHNVMYWYQQKSSQAPKLLFHYYDKDFNNEADTPDNFQSRRPNTSFCFLDIRSPGLGDTAMYLCATSRTGQLKLLFGPGTRLTVT.

The rearrangement uses TRBV7-9 and TRBJ1-2; D unclear. The CDR3 is 12 residues long. In germline, CDR1 is SEHNR, CDR2 FQNEAQ (reference sequence). With 2 bases removed from V and 7 bases from J, the gap between germline ends came to 8 bases. The CDR3 sequence: CASSLKEGGYTF. The CDR3 bases are TGTGCCAGCAGCTTAAAGGAAGGTGGCTACACCTTC.

The rearrangement links TRBV27 to TRBJ1-1; no reliable D call. Germline CDR1 and CDR2: MNHEY and SMNVEV (reference sequence). Deletions cut 0 bases from V and 5 bases from J, with 13 bases between. The CDR3 sequence is 15 residues long. CDR3 DNA sequence: TGTGCCAGCAGTTTATCTTGGGGTCGAGGAACTGAAGCTTTCTTT. Protein: CASSLSWGRGTEAFF.

This rearrangement joins TRBV9 to TRBJ2-1; D perhaps matches TRBD1 (6 bases). In germline, CDR1 is SGDLS, CDR2 YYNGEE. CDR3 length: 15 residues. V lost 4 bases, J lost 9 bases, and 20 bases lay in between. The CDR3 DNA reads TGTGCCAGCAGCCGATCCGGGACACCATCCGGTGAGCAGTTCTTC. Encoded protein: CASSRSGTPSGEQFF.

This sequence joins TRBV7-9 and TRBJ2-5; 7 bases agree with TRBD1. The germline V gene has CDR1 SEHNR and CDR2 FQNEAQ (reference sequence). Trimming took 3 bases from V and 3 from J; bases not matched to a gene: 4. The CDR3 contains 14 residues. The CDR3 spells CASSFRDREETQYF. DNA for the CDR3: TGTGCCAGCAGCTTCCGGGACAGAGAAGAGACCCAGTACTTC.

This rearrangement joins TRBV7-9 to TRBJ1-1, with no clear D. Germline V CDR1 and CDR2: SEHNR, FQNEAQ (reference sequence). The CDR3 totals 11 residues. Trimming took off 1 base at V and 6 bases at J, with 3 bases between the two ends. DNA of the CDR3: TGTGCCAGCAGCTTAGTTTCTGAAGCTTTCTTT. This translates into CASSLVSEAFF.